These 26 T cell receptor beta chains came from one sample sequenced in a study of response to subunit inactivated influenza vaccine. TCRdb ran MiXCR on the RT-PCR reads and lists one entry per CDR3 protein. The sample consists of hundreds of thousands of distinct CDR3 sequences, 12% of them appearing once. Sequenced material: PBMCs from blood, taken on the day of vaccination. The receptors here all came from a man aged 50 or older who received an inactivated influenza vaccine.

This clonotype was detected only a few times. The V call is TRBV27, the J call TRBJ2-1, with D tentatively TRBD2 (6 bases). V dropped 8 bases and J dropped 0 bases, with 14 bases sitting between them. Per germline, CDR1 MNHEY and CDR2 SMNVEV (reference sequence). This CDR3 has 15 residues. CDR3 in amino acids: CASAGGRNSYNEQFF. In DNA, the CDR3 is TGTGCCAGCGCCGGGGGACGGAACTCCTACAATGAGCAGTTCTTC.

This clonotype appeared a few times. The V and J genes are TRBV15 and TRBJ2-3, with D uncertain. Germline values: CDR1 LNHNV, CDR2 YYDKDF (reference sequence). V gave up 0 bases and J gave up 6 bases, with 10 bases separating them. The CDR3 is made up of 14 amino acids. In DNA, the CDR3 is TGTGCCACCAGCAGAGATCTCTTTGGCGATACGCAGTATTTT. Translation gives CATSRDLFGDTQYF.

This clonotype was counted only a few times. The chain employs TRBV5-6 and TRBJ2-7, with 9 bases lining up with TRBD1. The V gene's germline CDR1 is SGHDT and CDR2 YYEEEE. The ends lost 0 bases at V and 7 bases at J; junction bases unmatched: 5. This CDR3 is 14 amino acids long. CDR3 protein: CASSLGTGEWEQYF. The CDR3 DNA is TGTGCCAGCAGCTTGGGGACAGGGGAATGGGAGCAGTACTTC.

The chain joins TRBV18 to TRBJ2-7, with a tentative D call TRBD1 (6 bases). Trimming pared 5 bases from V and 3 bases from J, leaving 11 bases between. In germline, CDR1 is KGHSH, CDR2 LQKENI. The CDR3 sequence is 13 residues long. DNA for the CDR3: TGTGCCAGCTCAACGACCAGGGGCTACGAGCAGTACTTC. It specifies CASSTTRGYEQYF.

The chain carries TRBV7-9 and TRBJ1-1, with D possibly matching TRBD1 (5 bases). Germline V CDR1 and CDR2: SEHNR, FQNEAQ (reference sequence). Trimming took off 2 bases at V and 6 bases at J, with 16 bases between the two ends. The CDR3 contains 15 residues. In DNA form, the CDR3 reads TGTGCCAGCAGCTTAACAGGTAAAGCGGGCGCTGAAGCTTTCTTT. Amino acids: CASSLTGKAGAEAFF.

The chain couples TRBV29-1 to TRBJ2-1; D ambiguous. CDR1 is SQVTM and CDR2 is ANQGSEA in the germline V gene. The CDR3 runs 10 residues. Trimming cost V 4 bases and J 7 bases, with 5 bases left between them. CDR3 loop: CSVGENEQFF. The CDR3 nucleotides are TGCAGCGTTGGAGAGAATGAGCAGTTCTTC.

This clonotype came up many times. CDR3 region: CAISEWPGGTGELFF. The CDR3 coding sequence is TGTGCCATCAGTGAGTGGCCCGGAGGGACCGGGGAGCTGTTTTTT. This chain connects TRBV10-3 to TRBJ2-2; perhaps TRBD2 as D (6 bases). Germline loops: CDR1 ENHRY, CDR2 SYGVKD. The CDR3 has 15 residues. The ends were cut back, 1 base at V and 5 bases at J, with 11 bases in the middle.

This clonotype was recorded only once. CDR3 nucleotide sequence: TGTGCCAGCTCACCACCCACTAGCGGGAGGGCCGGGAATGAGCAGTTCTTC. This gives the protein CASSPPTSGRAGNEQFF. The chain has TRBV18 and TRBJ2-1, with TRBD2 matching over 13 bases. The CDR3 loop spans 17 amino acids. Germline assignment: CDR1 KGHSH and CDR2 LQKENI. The V segment lost 0 bases and the J segment 7 bases; nucleotides outside the gene matches: 6.

This clonotype was seen more than once but under ten times. This chain joins TRBV20-1 and TRBJ1-2; a possible D gene is TRBD1 (5 bases). The CDR3 extends over 15 amino acids. V lost 1 base and J lost 4, with 16 bases in between. The germline CDR1 and CDR2 sequences are DFQATT and SNEGSKA (reference sequence). For the CDR3, the DNA is TGCAGTGCTAGAGCCCCCGGAGTTGGGACCTATGGCTACACCTTC. It codes for CSARAPGVGTYGYTF.

This clonotype was detected a few times. The chain uses TRBV5-1 and TRBJ2-2; maybe TRBD1 (6 bases). CDR1 and CDR2 from the germline V gene are SGHRS and YFSETQ. The ends were cut back, 1 base at V and 3 bases at J, with 10 bases in the middle. CDR3 length equals 15 residues. The CDR3 is CASSLRTADTGELFF. The DNA of the CDR3 is TGCGCCAGCAGCTTGAGGACAGCAGACACCGGGGAGCTGTTTTTT.

This clonotype was recorded a few times. This chain joins TRBV7-6 and TRBJ2-3; D is unresolved. V was shortened by 3 bases and J by 3 bases, with 7 bases between the two germline ends. CDR1 is SGHVS and CDR2 is FNYEAQ in the germline V gene. The length of the CDR3 is 13 residues. The CDR3 DNA reads TGTGCCAGCAGCTTGGACGCTACAGATACGCAGTATTTT. Its translation is CASSLDATDTQYF. The entire variable domain, with the rest obtained from reference TRBV7-6 and TRBJ2-3, is as follows: GAGVSQSPRYKVTKRGQDVALRCDPISGHVSLYWYRQALGQGPEFLTYFNYEAQQDKSGLPNDRFSAERPEGSISTLTIQRTEQRDSAMYRCASSLDATDTQYFGPGTRLTVL.

CDR3 amino acids: CASTSRDSGYEQYF. CDR3 nucleotides: TGTGCCAGCACATCCCGGGACAGTGGCTACGAGCAGTACTTC. This chain uses TRBV6-2 or TRBV6-3 with TRBJ2-7, with 7 bases aligning to TRBD1. Germline values: CDR1 MNHEY, CDR2 SVGEGT. V gave up 7 bases and J gave up 3 bases; unmatched junction bases: 9. The CDR3 sequence is 14 residues long.

The rearrangement joins TRBV3-1 to TRBJ1-2; 7 nucleotides line up with TRBD1. Germline V lookup: CDR1 LGHDT, CDR2 YNNKEL (reference sequence). The CDR3 runs 14 residues. Losses at the gene ends were 4 bases for V and 5 bases for J; bases not matched to a gene: 7. The CDR3 protein is CASSPGTDAYGYTF. CDR3 nucleotides: TGTGCCAGCAGCCCGGGGACAGACGCATATGGCTACACCTTC.

This clonotype was found a few times. The chain carries TRBV20-1 and TRBJ1-2; 9 bases map to TRBD1. V shed 3 bases and J 0 bases; nucleotides not matched to a gene: 20. This CDR3 has 20 amino acids. Looked up from germline, CDR1 is DFQATT and CDR2 is SNEGSKA (reference sequence). CDR3 DNA sequence: TGCAGTGCTAGTGTTACCCCGGGACAGGGAAGAACTCACGCTAACTATGGCTACACCTTC. Residues: CSASVTPGQGRTHANYGYTF.

This clonotype was detected only a few times. The chain joins TRBV5-6 to TRBJ1-5; D is ambiguous. Germline V gene data show CDR1 as SGHDT and CDR2 as YYEEEE. The CDR3 is made up of 14 amino acids. Trimming shortened V by 4 bases and J by 0 bases, and 8 bases separated the two germline ends. The CDR3 DNA reads as TGTGCCAGCAGCCAGTTAAATAGCAATCAGCCCCAGCATTTT. Protein sequence: CASSQLNSNQPQHF.

V is TRBV20-1 and J is TRBJ2-7; 7 nucleotides match TRBD2. The germline gives CDR1 DFQATT, CDR2 SNEGSKA (reference sequence). CDR3 length: 15 residues. V lost 3 bases and J lost 3; bases outside the gene matches: 11. The CDR3 is CSASGGDWIIYEQYF. CDR3 DNA sequence: TGCAGTGCTAGTGGGGGGGACTGGATAATCTACGAGCAGTACTTC.

The chain recombines TRBV14 with TRBJ1-6; maybe TRBD1 (6 bases). The CDR3 runs 14 residues. The V end lost 3 bases, the J end lost 9 bases, and 12 bases lay between the germline ends. Germline-derived CDR1 and CDR2 are SGHDN and FVKESK. CDR3 amino acids: CASSHQGWASPLHF. The CDR3 DNA reads as TGTGCCAGCAGCCACCAGGGGTGGGCTTCACCCCTCCACTTT. Together with reference TRBV14 and TRBJ1-6, the CDR3 gives the full variable domain: EAGVTQFPSHSVIEKGQTVTLRCDPISGHDNLYWYRRVMGKEIKFLLHFVKESKQDESGMPNNRFLAERTGGTYSTLKVQPAELEDSGVYFCASSHQGWASPLHFGNGTRLTVT.

This sequence joins TRBV11-2 and TRBJ2-7; D may be TRBD1 (8 bases). Germline values: CDR1 SGHAT, CDR2 FQNNGV. The CDR3 totals 16 residues. V was shortened by 4 bases and J by 5 bases, with 21 bases between the two germline ends. In nucleotides, the CDR3 is TGTGCCAGCAGCTCAGAGCTACAGGGGGGGCTCGACGAGCAGTACTTC. Translated: CASSSELQGGLDEQYF.

In this sample, this clonotype turned up many times. Its ends do not fully match the called genes, so a read error is possible. The V call is TRBV5-1, the J call TRBJ1-4, with unresolved D. Germline assignment: CDR1 SGHRS and CDR2 YFSETQ. The CDR3 is 14 amino acids. The CDR3 nucleotides are TGTGCCAGCAGTAGGACTGCAACTAATGAAAAACTGTTTTTT. This gives the protein CASSRTATNEKLFF.

This clonotype has a handful of counts. This chain links TRBV18 with TRBJ1-1; 8 bases fit TRBD1. V trimming: 3 bases; J trimming: 4 bases; junction bases outside the gene matches: 4. CDR1 and CDR2 from the germline V gene are KGHSH and LQKENI. This CDR3 has 14 amino acids. DNA for the CDR3: TGTGCCAGCTCACCTAGGGACAGGCGCACTGAAGCTTTCTTT. This sequence encodes CASSPRDRRTEAFF.

The rearrangement links TRBV20-1 to TRBJ2-1; 12 nucleotides agree with TRBD2. This CDR3 is 11 amino acids long. Germline V gives CDR1 DFQATT, CDR2 SNEGSKA (reference sequence). The ends lost 5 bases at V and 15 bases at J; junction bases unmatched: 5. CDR3 region: CSAGGLAGWFF. CDR3 sequence (DNA): TGCAGTGCTGGGGGACTAGCGGGTTGGTTCTTC.

The chain has TRBV19 and TRBJ2-1; the match to TRBD2 covers 9 bases. The CDR3 loop spans 15 amino acids. The J segment lost 1 base and the V segment lost 6 bases, leaving 4 bases of the junction unmatched. In germline, CDR1 is LNHDA, CDR2 SQIVND (reference sequence). The CDR3 nucleotides read TGTGCCAGTAGACATAGCGGGAGTTCCTACAATGAGCAGTTCTTC. Encoded protein: CASRHSGSSYNEQFF.

This clonotype came up many times. CDR3 nucleotide sequence: TGTGCCAGCAGCTCGACTAGCGGGGGGGACTACAATGAGCAGTTCTTC. Amino acids: CASSSTSGGDYNEQFF. V is TRBV7-2 and J is TRBJ2-1; 14 bases match TRBD2. Germline V gene sequence: CDR1 SGHTA, CDR2 FQGNSA. Trimming took 4 bases from V and 3 from J; bases not matched to a gene: 2. The CDR3 consists of 16 residues.

This clonotype was counted a few times. The rearrangement links TRBV7-9 to TRBJ2-1, with 10 bases fitting TRBD1. The CDR3 is 15 residues long. Trimming cost V 5 bases and J 6 bases; bases outside gene matches: 7. Germline CDR1 and CDR2: SEHNR and FQNEAQ (reference sequence). The CDR3 nucleotides read TGTGCCAGCAGCCCCGGGACAGGGGTCGGCAATGAGCAGTTCTTC. Protein product: CASSPGTGVGNEQFF.

The chain joins TRBV19 to TRBJ1-1; D not certain. CDR3 size: 15 residues. V lost 4 bases to trimming and J lost 0 bases, with 12 bases between them. Germline lookup yields CDR1 LNHDA and CDR2 SQIVND (reference sequence). CDR3 region: CASSTTPNVNTEAFF. CDR3 coding DNA: TGTGCCAGTAGTACCACACCAAACGTGAACACTGAAGCTTTCTTT. The full variable domain, rest sourced from reference TRBV19 and TRBJ1-1, is DGGITQSPKYLFRKEGQNVTLSCEQNLNHDAMYWYRQDPGQGLRLIYYSQIVNDFQKGDIAEGYSVSREKKESFPLTVTSAQKNPTAFYLCASSTTPNVNTEAFFGQGTRLTVV.

This clonotype appeared a few times. This chain uses TRBV18 with TRBJ1-1; 7 bases fit TRBD1. CDR1 and CDR2 (germline): KGHSH, LQKENI. The V gene end was trimmed by 6 bases and the J gene end by 7 bases; junction bases not matched to a gene: 11. CDR3 length: 14 residues. The CDR3, as DNA: TGTGCCAGCTCCCGTCAGGGGGGAGGGGGTGAAGCTTTCTTT. Encoded protein: CASSRQGGGGEAFF.